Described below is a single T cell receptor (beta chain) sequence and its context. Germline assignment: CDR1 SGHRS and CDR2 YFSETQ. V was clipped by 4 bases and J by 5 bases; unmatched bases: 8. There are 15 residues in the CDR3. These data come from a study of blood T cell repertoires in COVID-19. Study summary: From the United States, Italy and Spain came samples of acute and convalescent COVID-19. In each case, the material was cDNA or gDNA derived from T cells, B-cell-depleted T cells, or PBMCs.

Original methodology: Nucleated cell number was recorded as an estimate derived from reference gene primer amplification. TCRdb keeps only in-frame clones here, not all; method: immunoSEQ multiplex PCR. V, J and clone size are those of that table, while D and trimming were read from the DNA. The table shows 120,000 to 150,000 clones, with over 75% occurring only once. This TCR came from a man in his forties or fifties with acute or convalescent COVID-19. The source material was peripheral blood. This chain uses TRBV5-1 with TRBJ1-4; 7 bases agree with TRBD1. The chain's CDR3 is CASSISRQGNEKLFF. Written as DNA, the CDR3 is TGCGCCAGCAGCATTTCAAGACAGGGCAATGAAAAACTGTTTTTT.